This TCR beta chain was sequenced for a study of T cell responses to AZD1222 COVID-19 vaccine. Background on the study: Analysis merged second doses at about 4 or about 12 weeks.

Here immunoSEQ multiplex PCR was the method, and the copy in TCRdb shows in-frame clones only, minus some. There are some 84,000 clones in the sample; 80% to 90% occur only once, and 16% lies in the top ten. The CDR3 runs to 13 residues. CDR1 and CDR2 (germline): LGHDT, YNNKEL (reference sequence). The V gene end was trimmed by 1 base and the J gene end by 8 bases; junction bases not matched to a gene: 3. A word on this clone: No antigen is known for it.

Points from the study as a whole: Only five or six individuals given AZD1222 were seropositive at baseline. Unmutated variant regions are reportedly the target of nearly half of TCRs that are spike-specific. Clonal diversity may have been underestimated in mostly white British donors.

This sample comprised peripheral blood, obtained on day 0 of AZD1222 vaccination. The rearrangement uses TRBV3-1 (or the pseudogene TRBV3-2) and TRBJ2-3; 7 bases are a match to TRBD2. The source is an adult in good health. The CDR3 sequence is CASSQATGGTQYF. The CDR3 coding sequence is TGTGCCAGCAGCCAAGCAACGGGAGGTACGCAGTATTTT.